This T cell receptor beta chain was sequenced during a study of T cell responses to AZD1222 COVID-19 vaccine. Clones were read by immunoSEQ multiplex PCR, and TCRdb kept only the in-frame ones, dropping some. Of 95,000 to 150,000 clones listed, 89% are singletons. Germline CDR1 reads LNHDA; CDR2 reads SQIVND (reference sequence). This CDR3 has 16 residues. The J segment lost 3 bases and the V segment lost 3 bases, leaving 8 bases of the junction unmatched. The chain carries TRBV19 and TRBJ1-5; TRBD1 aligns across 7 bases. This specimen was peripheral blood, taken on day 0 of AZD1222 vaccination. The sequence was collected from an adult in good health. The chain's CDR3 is CASSIGGQVDNQPQHF. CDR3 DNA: TGTGCCAGTAGTATCGGCGGACAGGTCGACAATCAGCCCCAGCATTTT.